Listed below are T cell receptor beta chains from one sample, sequenced in a study of PD-1 blockade in classical Hodgkin lymphoma. Repertoires were generated with immunoSEQ multiplex PCR, while TCRdb's copy carries only in-frame clones and drops some. The profile shows roughly 20,000 clones, approximately 89% of them singletons. The sequences come from peripheral blood mononuclear cells (PBMCs), collected before the fourth cycle of nivolumab. These receptors originate from a human donor with classical Hodgkin lymphoma. Both conserved end residues are trimmed from each CDR3.

j_call,v_call,cdr3_aa
TRBJ2-1,TRBV2,ASSGGVANEQF
TRBJ2-7,TRBV7-9,ASSLARDRVISYEQY
TRBJ2-1,TRBV19,ASRRTSEDEQF
TRBJ1-3,TRBV10-3,AITEDSGNTIY
TRBJ2-3,TRBV10-3,AISEATGGPDTQY
TRBJ2-7,TRBV7-6,ASSYNFGDEQY
TRBJ2-7,TRBV28,ASRGLAGEYEQY
TRBJ1-1,TRBV7-2,TSSLYPNTEAF
TRBJ1-1,TRBV28,ASSPYHTEAF
TRBJ1-4,TRBV21-1,ASSRNRENEKLF
TRBJ1-1,TRBV11-2,ASSYRPKNTEAF
TRBJ2-6,TRBV30,AWSPRFSGANVLT
TRBJ1-1,TRBV6-5,ASSYNSYTEAF
TRBJ2-7,TRBV27,ASSLDPGGDEQY
TRBJ2-3,TRBV7-9,ASSGGQGGSTDTQY
TRBJ1-6,TRBV13,ASRITPLNSPLH
TRBJ1-5,TRBV29-1,IPRGQDSNQPQH
TRBJ2-1,TRBV10-3,ATRTSDYNEQF
TRBJ2-5,TRBV2,ASSDLSLTGTREETQY
TRBJ2-2,TRBV5-4,ASSFKTSVFGLGELF
TRBJ2-7,TRBV5-5,ASSSGRGTYEQY
TRBJ2-7,TRBV5-4,ASSLPTSGRHEQY
TRBJ2-7,TRBV5-6,ASSTTGLYEQY
TRBJ1-6,TRBV28,ASSLLGYNSPLH
TRBJ2-1,TRBV4-1,ASSQVGGYEQF
TRBJ2-1,TRBV11-2,ASSPRSNEQF
TRBJ2-3,TRBV29-1,SPPRGNTDTQY
TRBJ2-2,TRBV6-5,ASSYDTGELF
TRBJ2-6,TRBV18,ASSLYYHSGANVLT
TRBJ2-1,TRBV27,ASSPSGNGEQF
TRBJ2-7,TRBV5-1,ASSLGLAGTYEQY
TRBJ1-5,TRBV28,ASSSTGGPNQPQH
TRBJ2-5,TRBV5-4,ASSHRTKQETQY
TRBJ2-2,TRBV7-9,ASIDRGNTGELF
TRBJ2-2,TRBV19,ASSIRAGYTGELF
TRBJ2-4,TRBV11-3,ASSLPSLAKNIQY
TRBJ2-7,TRBV21-1,ASSNRTPLYYEQY
TRBJ1-2,TRBV15,ATSRVGGDGYT
TRBJ1-2,TRBV5-1,ASSYWDRAIGYT